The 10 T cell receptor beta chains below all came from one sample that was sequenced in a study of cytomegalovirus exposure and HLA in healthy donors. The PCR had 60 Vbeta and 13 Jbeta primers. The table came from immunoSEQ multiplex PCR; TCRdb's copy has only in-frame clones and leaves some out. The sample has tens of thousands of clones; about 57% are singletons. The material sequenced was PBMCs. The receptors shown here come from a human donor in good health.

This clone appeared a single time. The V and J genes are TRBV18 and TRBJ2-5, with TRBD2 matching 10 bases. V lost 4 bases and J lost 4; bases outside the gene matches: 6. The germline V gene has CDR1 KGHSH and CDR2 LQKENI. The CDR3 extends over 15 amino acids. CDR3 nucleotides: TGTGCCAGCTCACTTAGCGGGGGGCGCGGAGAGACCCAGTACTTC. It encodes CASSLSGGRGETQYF.

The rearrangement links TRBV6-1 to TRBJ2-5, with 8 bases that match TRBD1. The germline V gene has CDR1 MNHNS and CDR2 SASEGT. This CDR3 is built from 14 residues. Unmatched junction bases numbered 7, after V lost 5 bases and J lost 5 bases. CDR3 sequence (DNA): TGTGCCAGCAGTTTAGACAGGGGTTTGGAGACCCAGTACTTC. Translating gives CASSLDRGLETQYF.

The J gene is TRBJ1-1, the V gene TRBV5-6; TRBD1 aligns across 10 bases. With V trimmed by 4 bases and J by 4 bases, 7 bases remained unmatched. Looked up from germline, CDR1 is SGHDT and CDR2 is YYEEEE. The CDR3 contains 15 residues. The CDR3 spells CASSLLTGGGTEAFF. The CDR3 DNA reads TGTGCCAGCAGCCTATTGACAGGGGGCGGCACTGAAGCTTTCTTT.

The CDR3 DNA follows: TGTGCCATCAGTGAGTCCGTTTATAGTAGCAATCAGCCCCAGCATTTT. Protein: CAISESVYSSNQPQHF. V and J are TRBV10-3 and TRBJ1-5; D unclear. Per the germline V gene, CDR1 is ENHRY and CDR2 is SYGVKD. The CDR3 has 16 amino acids. V was pared by 0 bases and J by 0 bases, with 9 bases between.

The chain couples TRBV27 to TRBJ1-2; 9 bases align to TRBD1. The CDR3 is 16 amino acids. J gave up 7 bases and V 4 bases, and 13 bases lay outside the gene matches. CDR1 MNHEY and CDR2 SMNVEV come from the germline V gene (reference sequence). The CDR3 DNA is TGTGCCAGCAGTTATCGATGGACAGGGGCTTTAGGTGGCTACACCTTC. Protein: CASSYRWTGALGGYTF.

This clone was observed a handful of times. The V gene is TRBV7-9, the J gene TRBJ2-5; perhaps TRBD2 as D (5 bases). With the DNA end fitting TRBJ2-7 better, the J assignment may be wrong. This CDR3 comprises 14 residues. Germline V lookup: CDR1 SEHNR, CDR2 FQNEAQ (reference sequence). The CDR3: CASSPRGSSYEQYF. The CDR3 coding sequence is TGTGCCAGCAGCCCAAGAGGGAGCTCCTACGAGCAGTACTTC.

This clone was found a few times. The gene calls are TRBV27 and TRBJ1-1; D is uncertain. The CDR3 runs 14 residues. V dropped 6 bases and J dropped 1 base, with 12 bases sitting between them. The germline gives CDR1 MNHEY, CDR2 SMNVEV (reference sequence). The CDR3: CASSDSVGNTEAFF. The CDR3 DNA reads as TGTGCCAGCAGCGACTCCGTGGGGAACACTGAAGCTTTCTTT.

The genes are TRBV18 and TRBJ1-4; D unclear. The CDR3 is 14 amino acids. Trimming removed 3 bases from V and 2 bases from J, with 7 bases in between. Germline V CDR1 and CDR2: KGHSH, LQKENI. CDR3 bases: TGTGCCAGCTCACCCCAGCGGACTAATGAAAAACTGTTTTTT. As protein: CASSPQRTNEKLFF.

CDR3 DNA: TGTGCCAGCAGCGGGGGCGGGCGGGGGATGGATACGCAGTATTTT. Its translation: CASSGGGRGMDTQYF. The chain has TRBV5-4 and TRBJ2-3; maybe TRBD2 (7 bases). The CDR3 has 15 residues. CDR1 and CDR2 (germline): SGHNT, YYREEE (reference sequence). The V and J ends lost 4 bases and 6 bases respectively, with 18 bases between them.

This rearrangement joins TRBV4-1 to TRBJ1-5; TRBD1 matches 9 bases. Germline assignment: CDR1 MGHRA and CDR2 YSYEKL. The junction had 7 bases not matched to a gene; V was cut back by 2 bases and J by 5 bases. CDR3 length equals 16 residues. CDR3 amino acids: CASSQFLQGAYQPQHF. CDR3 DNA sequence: TGCGCCAGCAGCCAATTTTTACAGGGGGCTTATCAGCCCCAGCATTTT.